Listed below are T cell receptor beta chains from one sample, sequenced in a study of cytomegalovirus exposure and HLA in healthy donors. The table came from immunoSEQ multiplex PCR; TCRdb's copy has only in-frame clones and leaves some out. The sample has approximately 140,000 clones; 70% to 85% are singletons. Source material: PBMCs. The receptors were sampled from a woman in her thirties or forties in good health and CMV-seronegative. Both conserved end residues are part of each CDR3. The order of the fields is CDR3 DNA, CDR3 protein, J gene, D gene, clone size, V gene. A D gene is named only where the DNA matches it firmly. Size is stated for part of the rows, as once, few or many counts, or as a class when the clone is expanded.

CDR3nt: TGTGCCAGCAGCTACGGGACTAGCGGCCCCCCAGCAGATACGCAGTATTTT; CDR3aa: CASSYGTSGPPADTQYF; j_gene: TRBJ2-3; d_gene: TRBD2; abundance: NA; v_gene: TRBV11-3
CDR3nt: TGCGCCAGCAGCCAGAACAGGGGCGGAAACACCATATATTTT; CDR3aa: CASSQNRGGNTIYF; j_gene: TRBJ1-3; d_gene: TRBD1; abundance: NA; v_gene: TRBV4-3
CDR3nt: TGTGCCAGCAGCCCGAGGGGCGGGGTTACTGAAGCTTTCTTT; CDR3aa: CASSPRGGVTEAFF; j_gene: TRBJ1-1; d_gene: NA; abundance: NA; v_gene: TRBV5-6
CDR3nt: TGTGCCAGCAGCGTAGGCGGGACAGATACGCAGTATTTT; CDR3aa: CASSVGGTDTQYF; j_gene: TRBJ2-3; d_gene: NA; abundance: NA; v_gene: TRBV9
CDR3nt: TGTGCCAGCAGCTCCAACCCTACAGGGAATCAGCCCCAGCATTTT; CDR3aa: CASSSNPTGNQPQHF; j_gene: TRBJ1-5; d_gene: NA; abundance: NA; v_gene: TRBV9
CDR3nt: TGCGCCAGCAGCTTGTTAGGGGGCTATGGCTACACCTTC; CDR3aa: CASSLLGGYGYTF; j_gene: TRBJ1-2; d_gene: NA; abundance: NA; v_gene: TRBV5-1
CDR3nt: TGTGCCAGTAGTACCCCTCTGAATGAGCAGTTCTTC; CDR3aa: CASSTPLNEQFF; j_gene: TRBJ2-1; d_gene: NA; abundance: NA; v_gene: TRBV19
CDR3nt: TGTGCCAGCAGCATGGACAGGTATTCCTACGAGCAGTACTTC; CDR3aa: CASSMDRYSYEQYF; j_gene: TRBJ2-7; d_gene: TRBD1; abundance: NA; v_gene: TRBV7-2
CDR3nt: TGTGCCAGCAATGGGGGGGGCTCCTATGGCTACACCTTC; CDR3aa: CASNGGGSYGYTF; j_gene: TRBJ1-2; d_gene: NA; abundance: NA; v_gene: TRBV28
CDR3nt: TGTGCCAGCAGCCCGCTCCTCGATACTAGCGGCAGTGCCTACGAGCAGTACTTC; CDR3aa: CASSPLLDTSGSAYEQYF; j_gene: TRBJ2-7; d_gene: TRBD2; abundance: NA; v_gene: TRBV7-6
CDR3nt: TGCGCCAGCAGCCAAGATGGGGGGATCTATGGCTACACCTTC; CDR3aa: CASSQDGGIYGYTF; j_gene: TRBJ1-2; d_gene: NA; abundance: once; v_gene: TRBV4-1
CDR3nt: TGTGCCAGCAGTGAATATGTAGCGGGGCCGGGCACTGAAGCTTTCTTT; CDR3aa: CASSEYVAGPGTEAFF; j_gene: TRBJ1-1; d_gene: NA; abundance: NA; v_gene: TRBV25-1
CDR3nt: TGCAGTGCTTCCAGGAGGAATGAGCAGTTCTTC; CDR3aa: CSASRRNEQFF; j_gene: TRBJ2-1; d_gene: NA; abundance: NA; v_gene: TRBV20-1
CDR3nt: TGTGCCAGCAGCAGTGCGGGCGAGCAGTACTTC; CDR3aa: CASSSAGEQYF; j_gene: TRBJ2-7; d_gene: NA; abundance: NA; v_gene: TRBV21-1
CDR3nt: TGTGCCAGCAGCCCACGGGGACAGGAACGGAGCTCTGGGGCCAACGTCCTGACTTTC; CDR3aa: CASSPRGQERSSGANVLTF; j_gene: TRBJ2-6; d_gene: TRBD1; abundance: NA; v_gene: TRBV7-3
CDR3nt: TGTGCCATCAGTGGGGGACAGCAAGAGACCCAGTACTTC; CDR3aa: CAISGGQQETQYF; j_gene: TRBJ2-5; d_gene: TRBD1; abundance: once; v_gene: TRBV10-3
CDR3nt: TGCAGTGCTAGACGTGATACGCAGTATTTT; CDR3aa: CSARRDTQYF; j_gene: TRBJ2-3; d_gene: NA; abundance: NA; v_gene: TRBV20-1
CDR3nt: TGTGCCAGCAGCCCTACGTGGGGGGGCAATGAGCAGTTCTTC; CDR3aa: CASSPTWGGNEQFF; j_gene: TRBJ2-1; d_gene: TRBD2; abundance: NA; v_gene: TRBV7-3
CDR3nt: TGCGCCAGCAGCGTAGGGACAGGGGCCTACGAGCAGTACTTC; CDR3aa: CASSVGTGAYEQYF; j_gene: TRBJ2-7; d_gene: TRBD1; abundance: NA; v_gene: TRBV4-1
CDR3nt: TGCGCCAGCAGCTTGAACACAATGACCGGGGAGCTGTTTTTT; CDR3aa: CASSLNTMTGELFF; j_gene: TRBJ2-2; d_gene: NA; abundance: NA; v_gene: TRBV5-1
CDR3nt: TGTGCCAGCAGCCCACCCCCCAGGTTTTCTGGGGCCAACGTCCTGACTTTC; CDR3aa: CASSPPPRFSGANVLTF; j_gene: TRBJ2-6; d_gene: NA; abundance: few; v_gene: TRBV7-9
CDR3nt: TGTGCCAGCAGTACAGGGGGCGCAACAGATACGCAGTATTTT; CDR3aa: CASSTGGATDTQYF; j_gene: TRBJ2-3; d_gene: TRBD1; abundance: NA; v_gene: TRBV7-3
CDR3nt: TGTGCCAGCAGCCTCCCCTCTGGGGGGACAGGGGGCCCCGAGCAGTACTTC; CDR3aa: CASSLPSGGTGGPEQYF; j_gene: TRBJ2-7; d_gene: TRBD1; abundance: NA; v_gene: TRBV7-2
CDR3nt: TGTGCCAGCAGACGGGAACCGCTCGTCTATGGCTACACCTTC; CDR3aa: CASRREPLVYGYTF; j_gene: TRBJ1-2; d_gene: NA; abundance: once; v_gene: TRBV2
CDR3nt: TGTGCCATCATGGACAGCAAAGAGACCCAGTACTTC; CDR3aa: CAIMDSKETQYF; j_gene: TRBJ2-5; d_gene: NA; abundance: NA; v_gene: TRBV10-3
CDR3nt: TGCGCCAGCAGCTTGCAGGGGTACACTGAAGCTTTCTTT; CDR3aa: CASSLQGYTEAFF; j_gene: TRBJ1-1; d_gene: NA; abundance: NA; v_gene: TRBV5-1
CDR3nt: TGTGCCAGCAGTTTATTAGTCAGTGGGAGCTATGGCTACACCTTC; CDR3aa: CASSLLVSGSYGYTF; j_gene: TRBJ1-2; d_gene: NA; abundance: few; v_gene: TRBV28
CDR3nt: TGTGCCAGCAGTCCGACTAGTGTTTTTAGCACAGATACGCAGTATTTT; CDR3aa: CASSPTSVFSTDTQYF; j_gene: TRBJ2-3; d_gene: NA; abundance: NA; v_gene: TRBV27
CDR3nt: TGTGCCAGCAGCCCAGGGGGTAGGACTGAAGCTTTCTTT; CDR3aa: CASSPGGRTEAFF; j_gene: TRBJ1-1; d_gene: TRBD1; abundance: NA; v_gene: TRBV9
CDR3nt: TGCAGCGTTGAGGGCGACGAAACAGGAAACAATGAGCAGTTCTTC; CDR3aa: CSVEGDETGNNEQFF; j_gene: TRBJ2-1; d_gene: NA; abundance: NA; v_gene: TRBV29-1
CDR3nt: TGCGCCAGCAGCTTCTCGACAGGGGACAATCAGCCCCAGCATTTT; CDR3aa: CASSFSTGDNQPQHF; j_gene: TRBJ1-5; d_gene: TRBD1; abundance: NA; v_gene: TRBV4-3
CDR3nt: TGTGCCAGCAGCACCGACATACCCGCCGGGGAGCTGTTTTTT; CDR3aa: CASSTDIPAGELFF; j_gene: TRBJ2-2; d_gene: NA; abundance: NA; v_gene: TRBV2
CDR3nt: TGTGCCAGCAGGACGTCGGGTAATGAAAAACTGTTTTTT; CDR3aa: CASRTSGNEKLFF; j_gene: TRBJ1-4; d_gene: NA; abundance: NA; v_gene: TRBV6-5
CDR3nt: TGTGCCAGCAGCTTTTCAACCGGGACTAGCGGGAGTACAGATACGCAGTATTTT; CDR3aa: CASSFSTGTSGSTDTQYF; j_gene: TRBJ2-3; d_gene: TRBD2; abundance: NA; v_gene: TRBV7-3
CDR3nt: TGTGCCAGCAGCGTCCACCCGGGGGGTACTGAAGCTTTCTTT; CDR3aa: CASSVHPGGTEAFF; j_gene: TRBJ1-1; d_gene: NA; abundance: NA; v_gene: TRBV9
CDR3nt: TGCAGCGCCGGACAGGGAGGGAACACTGAAGCTTTCTTT; CDR3aa: CSAGQGGNTEAFF; j_gene: TRBJ1-1; d_gene: TRBD1; abundance: NA; v_gene: TRBV29-1
CDR3nt: TGTGCCAGCAGCCTACGCCCAGGGACAGGTAGGTACGAGCAGTACTTC; CDR3aa: CASSLRPGTGRYEQYF; j_gene: TRBJ2-7; d_gene: TRBD1; abundance: NA; v_gene: TRBV7-9
CDR3nt: TGTGCCAGCAGCAGCGACAGGAAAGGCACAGATACGCAGTATTTT; CDR3aa: CASSSDRKGTDTQYF; j_gene: TRBJ2-3; d_gene: NA; abundance: NA; v_gene: TRBV11-1
CDR3nt: TGCAGCGTTGGATGGACAGGGTTGGCAGATACGCAGTATTTT; CDR3aa: CSVGWTGLADTQYF; j_gene: TRBJ2-3; d_gene: TRBD1; abundance: NA; v_gene: TRBV29-1
CDR3nt: TGTGCCAGCTCACCGTCGTCGGCGGGGAACTACGAGCAGTACTTC; CDR3aa: CASSPSSAGNYEQYF; j_gene: TRBJ2-7; d_gene: NA; abundance: NA; v_gene: TRBV18
CDR3nt: TGTGCCAGTAGTATAGGACAGGGCAATCAGCCCCAGCATTTT; CDR3aa: CASSIGQGNQPQHF; j_gene: TRBJ1-5; d_gene: NA; abundance: NA; v_gene: TRBV19
CDR3nt: TGTGCCAGCAGCTGGGACAGGCAGAACACTGAAGCTTTCTTT; CDR3aa: CASSWDRQNTEAFF; j_gene: TRBJ1-1; d_gene: TRBD1; abundance: NA; v_gene: TRBV11-2
CDR3nt: TGTGCCATCAGTGGGGGACAGCTCGGTGCGACTAATGAAAAACTGTTTTTT; CDR3aa: CAISGGQLGATNEKLFF; j_gene: TRBJ1-4; d_gene: TRBD1; abundance: NA; v_gene: TRBV10-3
CDR3nt: TGTGCCAGCAGTTTTACCCCGGGGACACAGAACACTGAAGCTTTCTTT; CDR3aa: CASSFTPGTQNTEAFF; j_gene: TRBJ1-1; d_gene: NA; abundance: few; v_gene: TRBV6-6
CDR3nt: TGTGCCATCAGTGGGACTAACAGCAATCAGCCCCAGCATTTT; CDR3aa: CAISGTNSNQPQHF; j_gene: TRBJ1-5; d_gene: NA; abundance: few; v_gene: TRBV10-3
CDR3nt: TGTGCCACCAGCAGTGCAAGACTAGCCAATGAGCAGTTCTTC; CDR3aa: CATSSARLANEQFF; j_gene: TRBJ2-1; d_gene: TRBD2; abundance: NA; v_gene: TRBV15
CDR3nt: TGTGCCAGCAGCCAAGGGACAGGGGACTACGAGCAGTACTTC; CDR3aa: CASSQGTGDYEQYF; j_gene: TRBJ2-7; d_gene: TRBD1; abundance: NA; v_gene: TRBV5-4
CDR3nt: TGTGCCAGCAGTGACAGGGGATCAAATGGCTACACCTTC; CDR3aa: CASSDRGSNGYTF; j_gene: TRBJ1-2; d_gene: TRBD1; abundance: NA; v_gene: TRBV7-2
CDR3nt: TGTGCCAGCAGCCAGGATATGGCGGGGCTATCAGAAAAACTGTTTTTT; CDR3aa: CASSQDMAGLSEKLFF; j_gene: TRBJ1-4; d_gene: NA; abundance: NA; v_gene: TRBV4-2
CDR3nt: TGCGCCAGCAGCCCCAGGCCTGAAACACAAAAAACCTACGAGCAGTACTTC; CDR3aa: CASSPRPETQKTYEQYF; j_gene: TRBJ2-7; d_gene: NA; abundance: once; v_gene: TRBV5-1
CDR3nt: TGTGCCAGCAGCCCACGCACCGGGACTAGCGCGCCGAGGAACAATGAGCAGTTCTTC; CDR3aa: CASSPRTGTSAPRNNEQFF; j_gene: TRBJ2-1; d_gene: TRBD2; abundance: NA; v_gene: TRBV7-9
CDR3nt: TGTGCCAGCAGCTCCTCAGGCTACGAGCAGTACTTC; CDR3aa: CASSSSGYEQYF; j_gene: TRBJ2-7; d_gene: NA; abundance: NA; v_gene: TRBV5-4
CDR3nt: TGTGCCAGTAGTACCCAAGGACTAGCAGTCACAGATACGCAGTATTTT; CDR3aa: CASSTQGLAVTDTQYF; j_gene: TRBJ2-3; d_gene: TRBD2; abundance: NA; v_gene: TRBV19
CDR3nt: TGTGCCAGCAGCTCAGTCGTCGCGGGAGGGCCGAGTTGGTTCTTC; CDR3aa: CASSSVVAGGPSWFF; j_gene: TRBJ2-1; d_gene: TRBD2; abundance: NA; v_gene: TRBV7-2
CDR3nt: TGTGCCAGCAGCTTGCGTATCTCTGGAAACACCATATATTTT; CDR3aa: CASSLRISGNTIYF; j_gene: TRBJ1-3; d_gene: NA; abundance: NA; v_gene: TRBV5-6
CDR3nt: TGTGCCAGCAGCGTAGGTATCGAGAGCAATCAGCCCCAGCATTTT; CDR3aa: CASSVGIESNQPQHF; j_gene: TRBJ1-5; d_gene: NA; abundance: NA; v_gene: TRBV9
CDR3nt: TGCGCCAGCAGCCACGACAGGGGCTACGAGCAGTACTTC; CDR3aa: CASSHDRGYEQYF; j_gene: TRBJ2-7; d_gene: TRBD1; abundance: NA; v_gene: TRBV4-3
CDR3nt: TGTGCCAGCAGCTTAGCGGAATCAGGGTCGAACATTCAGTACTTC; CDR3aa: CASSLAESGSNIQYF; j_gene: TRBJ2-4; d_gene: NA; abundance: NA; v_gene: TRBV7-9
CDR3nt: TGTGCCAGCAGTGGGACAGGGACTCAAGAGACCCAGTACTTC; CDR3aa: CASSGTGTQETQYF; j_gene: TRBJ2-5; d_gene: TRBD1; abundance: NA; v_gene: TRBV2
CDR3nt: TGTGCCAGCGGTTTACAGGGCGCTAATGAAAAACTGTTTTTT; CDR3aa: CASGLQGANEKLFF; j_gene: TRBJ1-4; d_gene: NA; abundance: NA; v_gene: TRBV28